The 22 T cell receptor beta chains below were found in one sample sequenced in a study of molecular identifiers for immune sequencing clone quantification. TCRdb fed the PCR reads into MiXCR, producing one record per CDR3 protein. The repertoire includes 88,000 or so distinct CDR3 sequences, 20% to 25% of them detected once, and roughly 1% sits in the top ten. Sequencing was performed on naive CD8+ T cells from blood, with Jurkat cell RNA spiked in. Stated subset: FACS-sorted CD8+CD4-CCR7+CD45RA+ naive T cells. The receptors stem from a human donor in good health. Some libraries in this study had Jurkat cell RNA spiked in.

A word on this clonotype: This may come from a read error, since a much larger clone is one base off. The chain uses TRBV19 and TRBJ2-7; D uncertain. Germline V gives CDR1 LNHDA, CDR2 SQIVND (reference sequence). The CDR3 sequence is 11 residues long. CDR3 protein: CAGSLENEQYF. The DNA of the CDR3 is TGTGCCGGTAGCTTGGAGAACGAGCAGTACTTC.

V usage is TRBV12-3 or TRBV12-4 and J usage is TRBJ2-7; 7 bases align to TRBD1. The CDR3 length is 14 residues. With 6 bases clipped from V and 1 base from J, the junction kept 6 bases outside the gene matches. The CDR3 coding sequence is TGTGCCAGCAGCCCCGGGACAGAATCCTACGAGCAGTACTTC. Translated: CASSPGTESYEQYF.

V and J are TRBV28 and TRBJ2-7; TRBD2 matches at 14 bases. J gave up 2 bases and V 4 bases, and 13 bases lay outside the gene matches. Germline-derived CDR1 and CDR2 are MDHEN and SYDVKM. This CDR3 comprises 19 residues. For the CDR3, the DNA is TGTGCCAGCAGTTCCAGACTAGCGGGAGGGCCAGCCTATCCCTACGAGCAGTACTTC. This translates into CASSSRLAGGPAYPYEQYF.

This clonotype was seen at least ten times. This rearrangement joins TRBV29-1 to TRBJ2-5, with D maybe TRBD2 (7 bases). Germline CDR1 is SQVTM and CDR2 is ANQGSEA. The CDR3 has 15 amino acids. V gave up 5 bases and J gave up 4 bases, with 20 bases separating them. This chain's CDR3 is CSVYPRGALGETQYF. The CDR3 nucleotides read TGCAGCGTTTACCCCCGGGGGGCTCTGGGAGAGACCCAGTACTTC.

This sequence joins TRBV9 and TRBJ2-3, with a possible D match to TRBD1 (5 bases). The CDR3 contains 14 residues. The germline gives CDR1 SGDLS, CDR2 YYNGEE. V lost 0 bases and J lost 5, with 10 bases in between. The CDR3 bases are TGTGCCAGCAGCGTAGAAGGGGCTGTAGATACGCAGTATTTT. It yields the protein CASSVEGAVDTQYF.

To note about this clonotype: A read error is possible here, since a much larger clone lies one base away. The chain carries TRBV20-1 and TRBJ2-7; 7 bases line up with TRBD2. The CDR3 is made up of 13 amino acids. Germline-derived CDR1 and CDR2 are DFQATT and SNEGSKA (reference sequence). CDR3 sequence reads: CSARWAGDYEQHF. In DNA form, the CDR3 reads TGCAGTGCTAGGTGGGCGGGAGATTACGAGCAGCACTTC.

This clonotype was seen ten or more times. The CDR3 loop reads CASSPAGEGSTEAFF. CDR3 nucleotide sequence: TGCGCCAGCAGCCCAGCCGGGGAGGGGTCCACTGAAGCTTTCTTT. The chain combines TRBV4-1 with TRBJ1-1; a possible D gene is TRBD1 (5 bases). Between the trimmed V and J ends, which lost 4 bases and 4 bases, there was a span of 16 bases. CDR3 length: 15 residues. CDR1 MGHRA and CDR2 YSYEKL come from the germline V gene.

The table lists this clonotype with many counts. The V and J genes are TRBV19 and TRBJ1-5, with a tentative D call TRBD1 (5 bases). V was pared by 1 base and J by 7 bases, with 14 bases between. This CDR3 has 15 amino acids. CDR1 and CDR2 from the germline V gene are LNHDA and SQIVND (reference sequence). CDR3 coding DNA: TGTGCCAGTAGTATAGGTTCTCGGGGCCGGCAGCCCCAGCATTTT. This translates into CASSIGSRGRQPQHF.

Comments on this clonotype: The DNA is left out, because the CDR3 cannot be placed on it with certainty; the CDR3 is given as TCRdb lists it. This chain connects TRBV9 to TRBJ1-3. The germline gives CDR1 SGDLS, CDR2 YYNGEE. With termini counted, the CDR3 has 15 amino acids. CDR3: CASSVGVGSGNTMYF.

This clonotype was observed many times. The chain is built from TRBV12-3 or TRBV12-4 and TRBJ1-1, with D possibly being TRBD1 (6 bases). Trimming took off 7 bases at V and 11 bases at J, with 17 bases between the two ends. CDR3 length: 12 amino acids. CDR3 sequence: CASTTITGLAFF. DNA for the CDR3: TGTGCCAGCACCACAATAACAGGGTTGGCTTTCTTT.

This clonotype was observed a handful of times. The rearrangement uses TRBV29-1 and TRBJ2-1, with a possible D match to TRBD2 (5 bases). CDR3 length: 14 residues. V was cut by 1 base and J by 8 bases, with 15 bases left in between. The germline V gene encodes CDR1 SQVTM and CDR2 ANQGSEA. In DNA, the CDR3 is TGCAGCGTTGAAGTTGACACTCCCGGGGATGAGCAGTTCTTC. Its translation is CSVEVDTPGDEQFF.

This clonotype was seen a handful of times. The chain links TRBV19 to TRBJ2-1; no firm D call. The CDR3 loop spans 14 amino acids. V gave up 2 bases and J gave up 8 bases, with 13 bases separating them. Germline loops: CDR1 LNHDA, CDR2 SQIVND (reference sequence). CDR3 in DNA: TGTGCCAGTAGTATATCCTCCCCGGCCCATGAGCAGTTCTTC. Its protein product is CASSISSPAHEQFF.

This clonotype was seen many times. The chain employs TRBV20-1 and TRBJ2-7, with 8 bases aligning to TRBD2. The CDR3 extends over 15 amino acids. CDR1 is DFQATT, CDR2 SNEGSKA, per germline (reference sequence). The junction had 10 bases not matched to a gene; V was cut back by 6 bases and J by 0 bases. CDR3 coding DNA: TGCAGTGCCCAAATAGCGGGGTTACCCTCCTACGAGCAGTACTTC. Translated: CSAQIAGLPSYEQYF.

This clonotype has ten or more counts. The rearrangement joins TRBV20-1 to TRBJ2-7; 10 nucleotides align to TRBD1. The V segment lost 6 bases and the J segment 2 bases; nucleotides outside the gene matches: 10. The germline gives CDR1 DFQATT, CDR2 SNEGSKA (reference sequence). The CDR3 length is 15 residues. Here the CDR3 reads CSAVGTGAVPYEQYF. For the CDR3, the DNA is TGCAGTGCGGTCGGGACAGGGGCCGTCCCCTACGAGCAGTACTTC.

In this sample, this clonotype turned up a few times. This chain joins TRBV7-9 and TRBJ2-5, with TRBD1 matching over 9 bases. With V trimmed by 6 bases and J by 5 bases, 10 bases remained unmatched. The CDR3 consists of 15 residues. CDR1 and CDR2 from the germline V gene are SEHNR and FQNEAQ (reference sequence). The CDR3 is CASSLTGGAYETQYF. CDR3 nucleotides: TGTGCCAGCAGTTTAACAGGGGGCGCCTACGAGACCCAGTACTTC. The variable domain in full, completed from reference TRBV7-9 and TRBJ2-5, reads DTGVSQNPRHKITKRGQNVTFRCDPISEHNRLYWYRQTLGQGPEFLTYFQNEAQLEKSRLLSDRFSAERPKGSFSTLEIQRTEQGDSAMYLCASSLTGGAYETQYFGPGTRLLVL.

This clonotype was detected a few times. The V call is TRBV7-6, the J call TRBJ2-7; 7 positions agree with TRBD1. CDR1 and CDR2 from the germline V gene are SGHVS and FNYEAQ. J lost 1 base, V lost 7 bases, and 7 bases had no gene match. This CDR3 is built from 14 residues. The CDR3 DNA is TGTGCCAGCACCCCCCGGGACAGATCCTACGAGCAGTACTTC. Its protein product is CASTPRDRSYEQYF.

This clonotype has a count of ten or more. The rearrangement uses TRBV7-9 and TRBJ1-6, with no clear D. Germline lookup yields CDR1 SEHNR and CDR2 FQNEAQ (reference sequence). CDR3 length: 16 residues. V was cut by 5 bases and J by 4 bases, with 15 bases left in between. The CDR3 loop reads CASSQGSETYNSPLHF. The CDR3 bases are TGTGCCAGCAGCCAAGGATCTGAAACGTATAATTCACCCCTCCACTTT.

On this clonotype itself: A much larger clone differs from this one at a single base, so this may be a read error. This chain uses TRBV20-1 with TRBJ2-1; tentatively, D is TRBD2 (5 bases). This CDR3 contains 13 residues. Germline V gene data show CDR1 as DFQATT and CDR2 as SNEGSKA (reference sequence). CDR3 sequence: CSAVASSYNERFF. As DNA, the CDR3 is TGCAGTGCCGTAGCGTCCTCCTACAATGAGCGGTTCTTC.

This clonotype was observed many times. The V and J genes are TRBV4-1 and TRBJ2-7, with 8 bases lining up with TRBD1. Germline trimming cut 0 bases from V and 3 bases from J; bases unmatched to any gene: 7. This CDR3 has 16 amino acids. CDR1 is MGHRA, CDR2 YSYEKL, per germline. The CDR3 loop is CASSQDRAGGYYEQYF. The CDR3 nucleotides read TGCGCCAGCAGCCAAGATCGGGCAGGGGGCTACTACGAGCAGTACTTC.

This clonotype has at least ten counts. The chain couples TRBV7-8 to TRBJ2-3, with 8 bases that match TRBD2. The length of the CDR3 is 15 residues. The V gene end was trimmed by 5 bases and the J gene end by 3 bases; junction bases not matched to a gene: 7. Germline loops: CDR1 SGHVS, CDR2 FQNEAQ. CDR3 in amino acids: CASSEPSGGTDTQYF. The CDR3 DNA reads TGTGCCAGCAGCGAGCCCAGCGGGGGTACAGATACGCAGTATTTT.

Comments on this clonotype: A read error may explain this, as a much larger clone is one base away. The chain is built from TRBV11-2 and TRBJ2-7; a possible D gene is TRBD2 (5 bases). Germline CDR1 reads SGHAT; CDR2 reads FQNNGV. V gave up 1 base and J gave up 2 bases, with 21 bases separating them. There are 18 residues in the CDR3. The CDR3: CASSLGPGTLSSPYEQYF. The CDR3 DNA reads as TGTGCCAGCAGCTTAGGTCCCGGCACCCTTTCTAGCCCCTACGAGCAGTACTTC.

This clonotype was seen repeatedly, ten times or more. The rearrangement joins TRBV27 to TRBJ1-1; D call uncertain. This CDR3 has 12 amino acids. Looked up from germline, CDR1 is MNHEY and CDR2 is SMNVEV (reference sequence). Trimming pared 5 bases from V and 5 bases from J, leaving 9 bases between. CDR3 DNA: TGTGCCAGCAGTCCCCGGGGAACTGAAGCTTTCTTT. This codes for CASSPRGTEAFF.